Listed below are T cell receptor beta chains from one sample, sequenced in a study of blood T cells in healthy people across ages. TCRdb passed the 5' RACE reads through MiXCR, listing each CDR3 protein once. This sample has over 1,500,000 distinct CDR3 sequences, with 49% found just once. The source material was blood. The receptors originated from a woman aged 40 to 50 in good health. Both conserved end residues are part of each CDR3. A D gene is named only where the DNA matches it firmly. Rows may omit the clone size; those that give it use once, few, many or a size class.

-	17	TRBJ2-5	-	TRBV6-5	CASSYTRTYPLEETQYF	TGTGCCAGCAGTTACACAAGGACATACCCTCTGGAAGAGACCCAGTACTTC
-	14	TRBJ2-7	TRBD1	TRBV20-1	CSARPRDRGNEQYF	TGCAGTGCTAGACCCCGGGACAGGGGGAACGAGCAGTACTTC
-	16	TRBJ1-2	TRBD1	TRBV3-1	CASSQDGRQGSYGYTF	TGTGCCAGCAGCCAAGATGGGAGACAGGGGTCCTATGGCTACACCTTC
few	15	TRBJ1-2	-	TRBV4-3	CASSQETGLVYGYTF	TGCGCCAGCAGCCAAGAAACAGGGCTTGTCTATGGCTACACCTTC
once	17	TRBJ2-2	-	TRBV4-3	CASSQEPQGEDTGELFF	TGCGCCAGCAGCCAAGAGCCCCAAGGGGAGGACACCGGGGAGCTGTTTTTT
-	17	TRBJ2-4	-	TRBV6-2/TRBV6-3	CASSYSNKQGPKNIQYF	TGTGCCAGCAGTTACTCCAATAAACAGGGACCCAAAAACATTCAGTACTTC
-	14	TRBJ2-1	-	TRBV19	CASSIVGRVNEQFF	TGTGCCAGTAGTATAGTGGGCAGGGTGAATGAGCAGTTCTTC
few	16	TRBJ2-3	-	TRBV24-1	CATSDIPGRLTDTQYF	TGTGCCACCAGTGATATACCGGGACGGCTAACAGATACGCAGTATTTT
-	14	TRBJ2-7	-	TRBV9	CASSVVAESYEQYF	TGTGCCAGCAGCGTAGTTGCGGAATCCTACGAGCAGTACTTC
few	12	TRBJ2-7	-	TRBV5-1	CASSFDYGEQYF	TGCGCCAGCAGCTTCGATTATGGCGAGCAGTACTTC
once	17	TRBJ1-2	-	TRBV6-5	CASSYSGFGTSTYGYTF	TGTGCCAGCAGTTACTCGGGTTTTGGGACCTCAACGTATGGCTACACCTTC
-	13	TRBJ2-7	-	TRBV6-6	CASSYPQGEEQYF	TGTGCCAGCAGTTACCCCCAGGGCGAGGAGCAGTACTTC
few	15	TRBJ2-7	-	TRBV11-2	CASSSGLLGPYEQYF	TGTGCCAGCAGCTCGGGACTCTTGGGGCCCTACGAGCAGTACTTC
-	17	TRBJ2-5	-	TRBV6-5	CASSYIGGGDSKRTQYF	TGTGCCAGCAGTTATATAGGTGGGGGAGATAGTAAGAGGACCCAGTACTTC
-	15	TRBJ2-1	TRBD1	TRBV5-1	CASRARTGGRNEQFF	TGCGCCAGCAGGGCTCGGACAGGGGGCCGGAATGAGCAGTTCTTC
-	13	TRBJ1-5	-	TRBV2	CASSEEGSQPQHF	TGTGCCAGCAGTGAAGAAGGCTCACAGCCCCAGCATTTT
few	16	TRBJ2-3	-	TRBV4-3	CASSQLAPPRPDTQYF	TGCGCCAGCAGCCAGCTCGCCCCCCCCCGGCCAGATACGCAGTATTTT
few	15	TRBJ1-5	-	TRBV4-3	CASSQDRGDNQPQHF	TGCGCCAGCAGCCAAGATCGAGGGGACAATCAGCCCCAGCATTTT
-	16	TRBJ2-7	-	TRBV7-9	CASSLDPRASSYEQYF	TGTGCCAGCAGCTTAGATCCCAGGGCAAGCTCCTACGAGCAGTACTTC
-	17	TRBJ2-1	-	TRBV7-2	CASSLGPASSSYNEQFF	TGTGCCAGCAGCTTAGGTCCGGCCTCGAGCTCCTACAATGAGCAGTTCTTC
many	15	TRBJ2-3	TRBD2	TRBV9	CASSVGLGPTDTQYF	TGTGCCAGCAGCGTCGGACTAGGACCCACAGATACGCAGTATTTT
many	14	TRBJ2-7	-	TRBV7-9	CASSSTGISYEQYF	TGTGCCAGCAGCTCCACAGGGATCTCCTACGAGCAGTACTTC
-	15	TRBJ2-7	TRBD1	TRBV7-2	CASSLGAGGSPEQYF	TGTGCCAGCAGCTTAGGTGCAGGGGGCTCTCCCGAGCAGTACTTC
few	13	TRBJ2-5	-	TRBV6-5	CASRDGQQETQYF	TGTGCCAGCAGGGACGGACAGCAAGAGACCCAGTACTTC
-	13	TRBJ2-4	-	TRBV24-1	CATSDPFSYGQYF	TGTGCCACCAGTGATCCCTTCTCCTACGGGCAGTACTTC
few	14	TRBJ1-1	TRBD1	TRBV29-1	CSVRQGVTNIEAFF	TGCAGCGTTAGACAGGGAGTGACGAACATTGAAGCTTTCTTT
many	15	TRBJ2-5	-	TRBV7-2	CASSLRTGREETQYF	TGTGCCAGCAGCTTAAGAACAGGGAGGGAAGAGACCCAGTACTTC
-	14	TRBJ2-4	-	TRBV4-3	CASPDPDPRDIQYF	TGCGCCAGCCCAGACCCTGACCCAAGAGACATTCAGTACTTC
few	16	TRBJ2-4	-	TRBV27	CASSLQSRLAKNIQYF	TGTGCCAGCAGTTTACAGTCCCGGCTAGCCAAAAACATTCAGTACTTC
-	14	TRBJ2-7	TRBD2	TRBV12-3/TRBV12-4	CASSLSRTSDEQYF	TGTGCCAGCAGTTTATCCCGAACTAGCGACGAGCAGTACTTC
-	18	TRBJ2-3	TRBD2	TRBV6-1	CASSAVRSGELSTDTQYF	TGTGCCAGCAGTGCGGTGCGAAGCGGGGAACTTAGCACAGATACGCAGTATTTT
once	13	TRBJ2-5	-	TRBV5-5	CASSSVVGETQYF	TGTGCCAGCAGCTCGGTGGTTGGGGAGACCCAGTACTTC
-	13	TRBJ2-1	-	TRBV6-5	CASSYGAANEQFF	TGTGCCAGCAGTTACGGGGCGGCAAATGAGCAGTTCTTC
-	16	TRBJ2-7	TRBD1	TRBV20-1	CSARPDRGRVYYEQYF	TGCAGTGCTAGACCGGACAGGGGGAGAGTTTACTACGAGCAGTACTTC
once	16	TRBJ2-7	TRBD1	TRBV7-2	CASSLVGQGAGYEQYF	TGTGCCAGCAGCTTAGTAGGACAGGGGGCGGGCTACGAGCAGTACTTC
-	15	TRBJ2-7	-	TRBV6-1	CASSRLPTGGDEQYF	TGTGCCAGCAGCCGGCTTCCCACAGGGGGGGACGAGCAGTACTTC
few	16	TRBJ2-1	TRBD2	TRBV11-3	CASSFGLAASYNEQFF	TGTGCCAGCAGCTTTGGACTAGCGGCCTCCTACAATGAGCAGTTCTTC
-	13	TRBJ2-4	TRBD2	TRBV20-1	CSAMGLVKNIQYF	TGCAGTGCCATGGGACTAGTCAAAAACATTCAGTACTTC
once	16	TRBJ2-1	TRBD2	TRBV4-1	CASSQEAGGSCNEQFF	TGCGCCAGCAGCCAAGAAGCGGGGGGAAGCTGCAATGAGCAGTTCTTC
-	13	TRBJ1-4	-	TRBV10-3	CAIRQATNEKLFF	TGTGCCATCAGACAAGCAACTAATGAAAAACTGTTTTTT
-	18	TRBJ2-5	TRBD2	TRBV20-1	CSAPRLAGGRGGSETQYF	TGCAGTGCTCCCAGACTAGCGGGGGGTAGAGGGGGATCGGAGACCCAGTACTTC
many	15	TRBJ2-7	-	TRBV4-2	CASSQDRGGRYEQYF	TGTGCCAGCAGCCAAGACCGAGGGGGAAGGTACGAGCAGTACTTC